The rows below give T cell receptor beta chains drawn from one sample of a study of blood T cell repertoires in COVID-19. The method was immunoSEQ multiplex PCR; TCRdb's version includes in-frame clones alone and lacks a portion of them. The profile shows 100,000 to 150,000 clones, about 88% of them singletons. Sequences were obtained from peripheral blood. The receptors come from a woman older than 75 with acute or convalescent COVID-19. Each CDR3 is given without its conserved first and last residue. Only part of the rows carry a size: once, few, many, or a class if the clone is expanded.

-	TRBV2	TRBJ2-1	ASSGGAGGPHFSYNEQF
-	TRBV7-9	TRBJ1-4	ASSLATGTNEKLF
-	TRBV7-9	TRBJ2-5	ASSLNEVLETQY
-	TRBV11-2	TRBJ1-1	AEGRLNTEAF
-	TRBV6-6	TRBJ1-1	ASSYGTGVAF
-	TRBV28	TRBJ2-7	ASSLKAPYEQY
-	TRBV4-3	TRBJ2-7	ASSRDRGPPYEQY
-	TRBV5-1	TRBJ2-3	ASSPLPGAATDTQY
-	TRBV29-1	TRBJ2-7	SVEGDRGEQY
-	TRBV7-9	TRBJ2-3	ASSRLSLATTDTQY
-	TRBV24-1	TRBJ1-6	ATSDFETGDRRPLSPLH
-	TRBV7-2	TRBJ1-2	ASSPTGQGGMEGYT
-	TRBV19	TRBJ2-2	ASSIGTGWGKGSGELF
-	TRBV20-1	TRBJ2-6	SASDSGPLSSGANVLT
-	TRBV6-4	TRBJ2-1	ASSVGTSGGTYNEQF
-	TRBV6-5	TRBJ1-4	ASSRTGFQEKLF
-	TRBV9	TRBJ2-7	ASSVGPVSYEQY
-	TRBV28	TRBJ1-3	ASTDSSGNTIY
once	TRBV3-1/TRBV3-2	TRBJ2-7	ASSQVGQGYRTYEQY
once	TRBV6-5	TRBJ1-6	ASRGPAGPSPLH
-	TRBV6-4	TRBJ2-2	ASSRDRVTGELF
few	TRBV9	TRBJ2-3	ASSDRQGAWEDTQY
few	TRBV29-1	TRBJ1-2	SASYRGYGYT
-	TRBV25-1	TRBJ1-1	ASRSGTGMDTEAF
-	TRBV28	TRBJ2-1	ASKEGGRVYNEQF
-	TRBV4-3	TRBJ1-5	ASSQDIGQGHQPQH
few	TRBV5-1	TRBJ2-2	ASRTSGPGRTGELF
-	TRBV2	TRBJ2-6	ASTNSGANVLT
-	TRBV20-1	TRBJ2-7	SASRTAPLEQY
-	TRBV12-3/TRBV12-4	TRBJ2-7	ASSLGVHQY
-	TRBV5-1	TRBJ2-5	ASSGRLGNQETQY
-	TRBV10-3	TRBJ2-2	AITTDRAAGELF
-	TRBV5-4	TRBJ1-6	ASSLGRGNSPLH
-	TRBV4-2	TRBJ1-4	ASSQEGTAGGKLF
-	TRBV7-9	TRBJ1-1	ASSPGQGGTEAF
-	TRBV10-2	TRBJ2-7	ASDPGPDSTYEQY
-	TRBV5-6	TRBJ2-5	ASSLTGRGQETQY
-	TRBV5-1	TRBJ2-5	ASSLVAGDQETQY
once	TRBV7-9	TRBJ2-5	ASSLTSEQETQY
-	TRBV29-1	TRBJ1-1	SVGEPGEAF
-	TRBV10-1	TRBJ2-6	ASSGAGGHSGANVLT
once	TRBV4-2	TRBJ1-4	ASSQGDRVSEKLF
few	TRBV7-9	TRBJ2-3	ASSLGEGTQY
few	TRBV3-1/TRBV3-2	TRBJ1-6	ASSPGSSSYNSPLH
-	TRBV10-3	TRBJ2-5	AISEGRGRETQY
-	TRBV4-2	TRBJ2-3	ASSQGPELAPLSQY
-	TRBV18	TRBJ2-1	ASSPPAGGKNEQF
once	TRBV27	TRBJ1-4	ASSRGANEKLF
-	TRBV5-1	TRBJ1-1	ASSLGRGPLNTEAF